What follows describes a single T cell receptor beta chain. The clone's antigen remains unknown. Per-base quality was not reported, and no clone a single base away is much larger than it. Libraries were made using the immunoSEQ multiplex PCR assay. Held by TCRdb, this immuneACCESS table contains in-frame sequences only and omits some clones. Under half of the omission traces to an unresolved V gene where checked; the cause of the rest is unknown. This sample is represented by about 87,000 clones; approximately 86% of them were singletons. The ten biggest clones cover roughly 17% of the sample. Per the germline V gene, KGHSH is the CDR1 and LQKENI is the CDR2. Between the V and J ends, shortened by 1 base and 0 bases respectively, the junction contains 12 bases. Including the terminal cysteine and phenylalanine, the CDR3 comprises 16 residues. Only CDR3 DNA is held: 48 bases, read in frame from base 1.

The study tested focal radiation therapy combined with CTLA-4 blockade (ipilimumab) in patients with chemo-refractory metastatic non-small-cell lung cancer. The data were taken from a study of radiotherapy plus CTLA-4 blockade in lung cancer (dated by TCRdb to between 2017 and 2018). Study-level background: Objective responses occurred in approximately 17% of enrolled patients, and just over 30% achieved disease control. Study-wide findings and limitations: Early dynamic changes in blood T cell clones, together with increased serum interferon-beta after radiation, were reported as the strongest predictors of response. After treatment with radiotherapy and ipilimumab, TCR clones that came from tumors expanded in the peripheral blood.

The rearrangement combines TRBV18 with TRBJ1-2; the D segment could be TRBD1, given 6 matching bases. The sample in question was peripheral blood, obtained from a patient treated with radiotherapy plus ipilimumab. The sequence was collected from a human donor with non-small cell lung cancer that progressed on radiotherapy plus ipilimumab. The nucleotide sequence is given as TGTGCCAGCTCACCACTAAGGGGGAGTACTAACTATGGCTACACCTTC. Its protein reads: CASSPLRGSTNYGYTF.